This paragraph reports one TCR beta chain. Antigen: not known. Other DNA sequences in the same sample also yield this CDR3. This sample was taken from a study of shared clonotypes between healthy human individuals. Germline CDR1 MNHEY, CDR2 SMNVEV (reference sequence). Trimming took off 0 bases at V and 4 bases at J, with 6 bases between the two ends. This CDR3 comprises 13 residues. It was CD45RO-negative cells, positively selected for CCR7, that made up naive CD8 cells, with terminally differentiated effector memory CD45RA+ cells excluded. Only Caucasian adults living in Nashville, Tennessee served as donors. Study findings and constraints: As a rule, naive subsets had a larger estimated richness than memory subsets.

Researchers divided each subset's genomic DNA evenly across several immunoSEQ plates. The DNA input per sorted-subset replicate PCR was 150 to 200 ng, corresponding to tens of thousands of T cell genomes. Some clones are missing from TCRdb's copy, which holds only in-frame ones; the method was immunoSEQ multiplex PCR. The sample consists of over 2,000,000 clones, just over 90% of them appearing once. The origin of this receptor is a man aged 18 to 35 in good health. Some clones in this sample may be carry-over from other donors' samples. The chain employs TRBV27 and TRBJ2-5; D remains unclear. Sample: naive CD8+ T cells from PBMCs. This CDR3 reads CASSLSPGETQYF. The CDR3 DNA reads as TGTGCCAGCAGTTTATCCCCCGGAGAGACCCAGTACTTC.